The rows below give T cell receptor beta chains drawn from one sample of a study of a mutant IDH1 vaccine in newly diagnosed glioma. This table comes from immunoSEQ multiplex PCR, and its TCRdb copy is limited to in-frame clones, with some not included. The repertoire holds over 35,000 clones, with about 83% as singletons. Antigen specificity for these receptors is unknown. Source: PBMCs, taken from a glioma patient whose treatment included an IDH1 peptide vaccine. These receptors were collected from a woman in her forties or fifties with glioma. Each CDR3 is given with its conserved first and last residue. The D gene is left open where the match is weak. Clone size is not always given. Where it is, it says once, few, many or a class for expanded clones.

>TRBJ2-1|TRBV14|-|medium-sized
CASSLGDNEQFF
TGTGCCAGCAGCCTCGGGGACAATGAGCAGTTCTTC
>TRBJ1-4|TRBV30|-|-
CAWIPPGSTNEKLFF
TGTGCCTGGATTCCGCCGGGGTCAACTAATGAAAAACTGTTTTTT
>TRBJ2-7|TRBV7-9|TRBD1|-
CASSPRTGTESYEQYF
TGTGCCAGCAGCCCGCGAACCGGGACAGAGAGCTACGAGCAGTACTTC
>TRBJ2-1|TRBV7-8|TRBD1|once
CASSRRQGTVDEQFF
TGTGCCAGCAGCCGCAGACAGGGGACGGTCGATGAGCAGTTCTTC
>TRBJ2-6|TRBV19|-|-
CASSSQGTGANVLTF
TGTGCCAGTAGTTCCCAGGGTACTGGGGCCAACGTCCTGACTTTC
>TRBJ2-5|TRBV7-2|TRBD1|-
CASSFSLLGTGVETQYF
TGTGCCAGCAGCTTTTCACTGCTCGGGACAGGGGTGGAGACCCAGTACTTC
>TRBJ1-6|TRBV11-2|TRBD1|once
CASSSGQGSYNSPLHF
TGTGCCAGCAGCTCGGGACAGGGGAGCTATAATTCACCCCTCCACTTT
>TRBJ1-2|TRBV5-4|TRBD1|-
CASSQSADRAYGYTF
TGTGCCAGCAGCCAGAGCGCTGACAGGGCCTATGGCTACACCTTC
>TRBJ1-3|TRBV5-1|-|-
CASSLSSTGESSGNTIYF
TGCGCCAGCAGCCTCAGCTCGACAGGAGAGAGCTCTGGAAACACCATATATTTT
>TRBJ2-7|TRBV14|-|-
CASSQFLDSEQYF
TGTGCCAGCAGCCAGTTCCTGGACTCCGAGCAGTACTTC
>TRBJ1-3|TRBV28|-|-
CASSLIGGAPGGNTIYF
TGTGCCAGCAGTTTAATCGGGGGGGCCCCCGGTGGAAACACCATATATTTT
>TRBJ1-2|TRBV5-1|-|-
CASTPRSAGLSYGYTF
TGCGCCAGCACCCCCCGATCGGCGGGGCTTAGCTATGGCTACACCTTC
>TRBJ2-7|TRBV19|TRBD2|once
CASSITSGGMGEQHF
TGTGCCAGTAGTATTACTAGCGGGGGAATGGGCGAGCAGCACTTC
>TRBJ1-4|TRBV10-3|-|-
CAISEGLTATNEKLFF
TGTGCCATCAGTGAAGGGTTAACCGCAACTAATGAAAAACTGTTTTTT
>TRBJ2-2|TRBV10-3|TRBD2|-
CAISASGGNTGELFF
TGTGCCATCAGTGCGAGCGGGGGGAACACCGGGGAGCTGTTTTTT
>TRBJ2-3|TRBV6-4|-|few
CASSDSTGTDTQYF
TGTGCCAGCAGTGACTCGACGGGCACAGATACGCAGTATTTT
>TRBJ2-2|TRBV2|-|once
CASRADTNTGELFF
TGTGCCAGCAGGGCGGACACGAACACCGGGGAGCTGTTTTTT
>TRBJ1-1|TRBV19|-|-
CASSVDINTEAFF
TGTGCCAGTAGTGTCGACATAAACACTGAAGCTTTCTTT
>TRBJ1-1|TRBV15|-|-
CATRRQENTEAFF
TGTGCCACCAGGAGACAGGAGAACACTGAAGCTTTCTTT
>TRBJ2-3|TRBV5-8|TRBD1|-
CASSFRGSSTDTQYF
TGTGCCAGCAGCTTCAGGGGGTCTAGCACAGATACGCAGTATTTT
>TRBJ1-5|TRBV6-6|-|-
CASSHPGGLQHF
TGTGCCAGCAGTCACCCGGGGGGTCTCCAGCATTTT
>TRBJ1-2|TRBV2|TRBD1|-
CASSTDREIHGYTF
TGTGCCAGCAGTACAGACAGGGAGATACATGGCTACACCTTC
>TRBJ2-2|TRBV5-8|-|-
CASSFLVRGTTTGELFF
TGTGCCAGCAGCTTCTTAGTAAGGGGTACGACCACCGGGGAGCTGTTTTTT
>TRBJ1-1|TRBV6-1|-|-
CASKENPDRSEAFF
TGTGCCAGCAAGGAAAACCCCGACAGATCTGAAGCTTTCTTT
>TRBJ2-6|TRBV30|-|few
CAWSVAGANVLTF
TGTGCCTGGAGCGTAGCCGGGGCCAACGTCCTGACTTTC
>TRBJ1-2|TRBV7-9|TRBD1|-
CASSLRTGQGPYGYTF
TGTGCCAGCAGCCTTAGGACGGGACAGGGCCCCTATGGCTACACCTTC
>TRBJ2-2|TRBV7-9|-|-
CASSSWEGVITGELFF
TGTGCCAGCAGCTCCTGGGAGGGGGTGATCACCGGGGAGCTGTTTTTT
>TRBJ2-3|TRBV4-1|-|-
CASSQEPGTDTQYF
TGCGCCAGCAGCCAAGAGCCGGGTACAGATACGCAGTATTTT
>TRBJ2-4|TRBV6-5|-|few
CASSPRSVAKNIQYF
TGTGCCAGCAGTCCTAGGAGTGTGGCCAAAAACATTCAGTACTTC
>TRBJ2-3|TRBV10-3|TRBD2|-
CAIYRPGGGTDTQYF
TGTGCCATCTACCGTCCGGGGGGGGGCACAGATACGCAGTATTTT
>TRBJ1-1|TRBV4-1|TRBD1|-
CASSQDGAGGTEAFF
TGCGCCAGCAGCCAAGATGGCGCAGGGGGCACTGAAGCTTTCTTT
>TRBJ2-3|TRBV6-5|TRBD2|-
CASSVLAGPDTQYF
TGTGCCAGCAGCGTACTAGCGGGCCCAGATACGCAGTATTTT
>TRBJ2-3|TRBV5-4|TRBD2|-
CASSFIGGGTDTQYF
TGTGCCAGCAGCTTTATAGGCGGGGGGACAGATACGCAGTATTTT
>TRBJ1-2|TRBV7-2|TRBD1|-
CASSFSLGQGNGYTF
TGTGCCAGCAGCTTTTCCCTTGGACAGGGTAATGGCTACACCTTC
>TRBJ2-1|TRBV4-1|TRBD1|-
CASSPLQGATYNEQFF
TGCGCCAGCAGCCCATTACAGGGGGCAACCTACAATGAGCAGTTCTTC
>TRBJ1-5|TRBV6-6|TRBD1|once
CASTSSGQPGGPQHF
TGTGCCAGCACCTCATCGGGACAGCCAGGCGGGCCCCAGCATTTT
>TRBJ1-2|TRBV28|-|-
CASSFGQSYGYTF
TGTGCCAGCAGTTTCGGACAGAGCTATGGCTACACCTTC
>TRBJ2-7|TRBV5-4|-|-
CASSFRGNSYEQYF
TGTGCCAGCAGCTTCAGGGGTAACTCCTACGAGCAGTACTTC
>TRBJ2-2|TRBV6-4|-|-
CASESTGGSRELFF
TGTGCCAGCGAGAGCACAGGTGGTAGTCGGGAGCTGTTTTTT
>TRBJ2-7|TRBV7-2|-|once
CASSHAGWGYEQYF
TGTGCCAGCAGTCACGCAGGGTGGGGCTACGAGCAGTACTTC
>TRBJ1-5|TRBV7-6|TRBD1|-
CASSEGQGVVIQPQHF
TGTGCCAGCAGCGAAGGACAGGGGGTTGTAATTCAGCCCCAGCATTTT
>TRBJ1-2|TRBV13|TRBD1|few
CASSVRRTGVNYGYTF
TGTGCCAGCAGCGTCCGTCGGACAGGGGTTAACTATGGCTACACCTTC
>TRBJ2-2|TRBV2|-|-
CASRYNRDNTGELFF
TGTGCCAGCAGGTATAACCGGGACAACACCGGGGAGCTGTTTTTT
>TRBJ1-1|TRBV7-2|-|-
CASSLAPGRNTEAFF
TGTGCCAGCAGCTTAGCCCCAGGGCGGAACACTGAAGCTTTCTTT
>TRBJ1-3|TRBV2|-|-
CASSEDRLNTIYF
TGTGCCAGCAGTGAAGACAGATTAAACACCATATATTTT
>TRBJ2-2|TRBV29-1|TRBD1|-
CSAQRQGLITGELFF
TGCAGCGCCCAACGACAGGGGCTCATCACCGGGGAGCTGTTTTTT
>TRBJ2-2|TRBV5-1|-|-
CASSTAGEGTGELFF
TGCGCCAGCAGCACCGCCGGGGAAGGCACCGGGGAGCTGTTTTTT
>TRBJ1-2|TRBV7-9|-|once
CASSSRTEGRYGYTF
TGTGCCAGCAGCTCTAGGACGGAGGGTCGCTATGGCTACACCTTC
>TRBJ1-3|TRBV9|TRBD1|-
CASSAGGVGNTIYF
TGTGCCAGCAGCGCAGGGGGAGTAGGAAACACCATATATTTT
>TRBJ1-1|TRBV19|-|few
CASSIGRQYTEAFF
TGTGCCAGTAGTATAGGTCGGCAGTACACTGAAGCTTTCTTT
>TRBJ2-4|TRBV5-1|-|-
CASSPWAGDGKPLAKNIQYF
TGCGCCAGCAGCCCGTGGGCCGGGGACGGGAAGCCACTAGCCAAAAACATTCAGTACTTC
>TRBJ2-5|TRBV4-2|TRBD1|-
CASSRDREETQYF
TGTGCCAGCAGCCGGGACAGGGAAGAGACCCAGTACTTC
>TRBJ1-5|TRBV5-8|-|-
CASSFDGAYNQPQHF
TGTGCCAGCAGCTTCGACGGTGCCTACAATCAGCCCCAGCATTTT
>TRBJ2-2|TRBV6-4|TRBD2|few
CASSDTSGDTGELFF
TGTGCCAGCAGTGACACTAGCGGGGACACCGGGGAGCTGTTTTTT
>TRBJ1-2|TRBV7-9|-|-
CASSLNLKNREKNYGYTF
TGTGCCAGCAGCCTCAATCTGAAGAACCGGGAAAAAAACTATGGCTACACCTTC
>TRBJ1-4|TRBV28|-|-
CASSSAGTNEKLFF
TGTGCCAGCAGCTCAGCGGGGACTAATGAAAAACTGTTTTTT
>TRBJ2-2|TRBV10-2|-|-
CASSRLTGELFF
TGCGCCAGCAGCCGATTGACCGGGGAGCTGTTTTTT
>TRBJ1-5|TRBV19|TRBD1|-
CASKQGARPQHF
TGTGCCAGTAAACAGGGGGCGAGGCCCCAGCATTTT